This TCR beta chain was recovered during a study of T cell changes during pregnancy in multiple sclerosis. V lost 3 bases, J lost 5 bases, and 4 bases stayed unmatched. CDR1 and CDR2 (germline): LNHDA, SQIVND (reference sequence). This CDR3 region has 14 residues. Measured with immunoSEQ multiplex PCR; TCRdb has only the in-frame clones, and not every one. The sample comprises around 36,000 clones, around 90% of which are singletons, and 7.8% rests with the top ten. This TCR was sampled from a female donor with multiple sclerosis, enrolled in a pregnancy study. This chain connects TRBV19 to TRBJ2-7, with 10 bases aligning to TRBD2. The material was CD8+ T cells from peripheral blood mononuclear cells, obtained before pregnancy. In DNA form, the CDR3 reads TGTGCCAGTAGTATGCTAGCGGGAGACCACGAGCAGTACTTC. Its protein product is CASSMLAGDHEQYF.